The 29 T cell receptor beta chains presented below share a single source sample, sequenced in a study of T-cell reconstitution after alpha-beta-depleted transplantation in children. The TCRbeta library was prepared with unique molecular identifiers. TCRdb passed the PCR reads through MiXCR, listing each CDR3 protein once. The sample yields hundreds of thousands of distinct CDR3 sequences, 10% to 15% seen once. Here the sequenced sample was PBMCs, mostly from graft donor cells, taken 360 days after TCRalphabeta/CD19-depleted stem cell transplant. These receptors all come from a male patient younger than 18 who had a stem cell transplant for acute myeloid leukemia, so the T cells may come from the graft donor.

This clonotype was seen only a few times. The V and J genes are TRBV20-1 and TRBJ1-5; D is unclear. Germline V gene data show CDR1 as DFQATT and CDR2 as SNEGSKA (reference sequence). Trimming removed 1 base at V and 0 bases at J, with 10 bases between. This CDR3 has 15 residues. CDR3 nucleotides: TGCAGTGCTAGAGGAAACAGACATAGCAATCAGCCCCAGCATTTT. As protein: CSARGNRHSNQPQHF.

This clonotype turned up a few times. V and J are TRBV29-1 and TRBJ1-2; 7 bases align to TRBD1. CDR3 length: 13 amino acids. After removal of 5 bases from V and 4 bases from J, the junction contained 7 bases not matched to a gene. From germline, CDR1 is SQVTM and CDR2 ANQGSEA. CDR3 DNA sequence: TGCAGCGTTTCCGACAGGGCGGGCTATGGCTACACCTTC. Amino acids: CSVSDRAGYGYTF.

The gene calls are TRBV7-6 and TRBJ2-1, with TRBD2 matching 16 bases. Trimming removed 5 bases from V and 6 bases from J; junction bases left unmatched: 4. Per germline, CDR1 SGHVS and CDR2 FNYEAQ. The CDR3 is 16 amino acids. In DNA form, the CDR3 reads TGTGCCAGCAGCCTTGGGACTAGCGGGAGGGGCAATGAGCAGTTCTTC. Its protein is CASSLGTSGRGNEQFF.

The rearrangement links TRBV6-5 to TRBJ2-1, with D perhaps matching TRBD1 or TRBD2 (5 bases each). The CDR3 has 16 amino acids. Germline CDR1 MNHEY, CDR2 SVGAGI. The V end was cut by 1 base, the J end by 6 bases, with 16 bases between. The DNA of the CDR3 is TGTGCCAGCAGTTACTTCGCCGGGGCAGCCTTCAATGAGCAGTTCTTC. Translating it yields CASSYFAGAAFNEQFF.

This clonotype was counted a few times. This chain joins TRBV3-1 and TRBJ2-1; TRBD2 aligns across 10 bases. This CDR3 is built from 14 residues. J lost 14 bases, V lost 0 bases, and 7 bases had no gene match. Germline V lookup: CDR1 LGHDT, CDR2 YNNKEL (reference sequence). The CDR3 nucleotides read TGTGCCAGCAGCCAAGATGGGCTAGCGGGAGACAAGTTCTTC. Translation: CASSQDGLAGDKFF.

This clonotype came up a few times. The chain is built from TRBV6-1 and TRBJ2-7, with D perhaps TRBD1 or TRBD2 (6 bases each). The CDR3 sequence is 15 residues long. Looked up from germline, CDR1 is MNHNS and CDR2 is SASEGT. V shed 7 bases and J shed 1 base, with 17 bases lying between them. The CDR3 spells CASISGRGGSYEQYF. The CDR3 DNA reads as TGTGCCAGCATCTCCGGGAGAGGGGGTTCCTACGAGCAGTACTTC.

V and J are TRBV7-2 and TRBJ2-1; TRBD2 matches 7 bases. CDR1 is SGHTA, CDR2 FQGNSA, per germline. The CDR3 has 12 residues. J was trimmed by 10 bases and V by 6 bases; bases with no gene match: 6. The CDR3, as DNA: TGTGCCAGCAGTACTAGTAGCGGGGAGCAGTTCTTC. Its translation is CASSTSSGEQFF.

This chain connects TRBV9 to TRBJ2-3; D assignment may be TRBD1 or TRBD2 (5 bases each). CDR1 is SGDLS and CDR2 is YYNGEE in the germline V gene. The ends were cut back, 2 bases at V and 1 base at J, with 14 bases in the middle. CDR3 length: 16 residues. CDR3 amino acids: CASSVQGVARTDTQYF. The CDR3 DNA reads TGTGCCAGCAGCGTCCAGGGAGTTGCCCGCACAGATACGCAGTATTTT.

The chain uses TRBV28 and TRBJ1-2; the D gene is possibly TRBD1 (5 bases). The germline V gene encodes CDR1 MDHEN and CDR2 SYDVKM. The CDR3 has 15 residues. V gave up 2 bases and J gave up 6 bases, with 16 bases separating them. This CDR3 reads CASSLSAARGNGYTF. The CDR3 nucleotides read TGTGCCAGCAGTTTAAGTGCGGCGAGGGGAAATGGCTACACCTTC.

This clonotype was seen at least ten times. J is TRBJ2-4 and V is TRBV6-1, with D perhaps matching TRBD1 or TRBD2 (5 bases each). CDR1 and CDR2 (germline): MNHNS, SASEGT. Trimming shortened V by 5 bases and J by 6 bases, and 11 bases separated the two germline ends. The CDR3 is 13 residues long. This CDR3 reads CASSRDLGNIQYF. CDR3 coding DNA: TGTGCCAGCAGTCGGGACCTGGGAAACATTCAGTACTTC.

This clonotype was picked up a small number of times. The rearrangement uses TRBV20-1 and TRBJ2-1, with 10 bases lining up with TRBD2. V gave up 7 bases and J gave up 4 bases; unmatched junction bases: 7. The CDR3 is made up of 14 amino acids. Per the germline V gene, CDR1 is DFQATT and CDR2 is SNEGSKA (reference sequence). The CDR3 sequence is CSGRAGGIYNEQFF. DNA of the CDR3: TGCAGTGGCCGAGCGGGAGGGATTTACAATGAGCAGTTCTTC.

The CDR3 nucleotides are TGTGCCAGCAGCCAAGAAACAAACGTCCGGGAGCAGTACTTC. It codes for CASSQETNVREQYF. The chain joins TRBV4-2 to TRBJ2-7; D is unresolved. CDR3 length equals 14 residues. CDR1 is LGHNA, CDR2 YNFKEQ, per germline. The V gene lost 0 bases and the J gene lost 7 bases, with 13 bases spanning the gap.

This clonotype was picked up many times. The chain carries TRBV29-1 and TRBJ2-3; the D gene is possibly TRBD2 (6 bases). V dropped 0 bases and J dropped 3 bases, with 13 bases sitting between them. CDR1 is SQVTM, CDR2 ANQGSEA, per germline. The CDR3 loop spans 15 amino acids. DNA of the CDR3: TGCAGCGTTGAAGATCGGGGGACGGCAACAGATACGCAGTATTTT. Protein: CSVEDRGTATDTQYF.

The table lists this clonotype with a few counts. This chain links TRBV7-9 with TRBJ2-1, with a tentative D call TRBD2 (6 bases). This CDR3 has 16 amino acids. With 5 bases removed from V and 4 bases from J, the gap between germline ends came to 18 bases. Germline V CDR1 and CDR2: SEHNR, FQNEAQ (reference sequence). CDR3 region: CASSPLAANDYNEQFF. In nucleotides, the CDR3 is TGTGCCAGCAGCCCATTAGCGGCGAACGATTACAATGAGCAGTTCTTC. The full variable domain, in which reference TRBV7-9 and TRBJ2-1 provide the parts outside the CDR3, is DTGVSQNPRHKITKRGQNVTFRCDPISEHNRLYWYRQTLGQGPEFLTYFQNEAQLEKSRLLSDRFSAERPKGSFSTLEIQRTEQGDSAMYLCASSPLAANDYNEQFFGPGTRLTVL.

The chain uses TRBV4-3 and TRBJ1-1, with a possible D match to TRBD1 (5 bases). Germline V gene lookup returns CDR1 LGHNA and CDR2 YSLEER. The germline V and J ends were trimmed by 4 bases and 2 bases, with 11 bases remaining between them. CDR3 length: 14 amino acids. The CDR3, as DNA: TGCGCCAGCAGCCCAGCCCGGGGCAACACTGAAGCTTTCTTT. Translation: CASSPARGNTEAFF.

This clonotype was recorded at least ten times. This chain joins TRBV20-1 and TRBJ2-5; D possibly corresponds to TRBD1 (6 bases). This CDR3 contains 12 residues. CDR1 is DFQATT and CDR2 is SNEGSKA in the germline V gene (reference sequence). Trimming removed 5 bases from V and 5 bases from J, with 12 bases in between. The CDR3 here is CSAGGQAETQYF. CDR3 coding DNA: TGCAGTGCTGGGGGCCAAGCCGAGACCCAGTACTTC.

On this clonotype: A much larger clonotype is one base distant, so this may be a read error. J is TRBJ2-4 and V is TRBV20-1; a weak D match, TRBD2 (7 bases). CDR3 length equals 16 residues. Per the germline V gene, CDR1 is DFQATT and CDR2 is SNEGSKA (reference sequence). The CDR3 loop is CCARDEGGLAKNIQYF. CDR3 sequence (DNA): TGCTGTGCTAGAGATGAGGGGGGGCTAGCCAAAAACATTCAGTACTTC.

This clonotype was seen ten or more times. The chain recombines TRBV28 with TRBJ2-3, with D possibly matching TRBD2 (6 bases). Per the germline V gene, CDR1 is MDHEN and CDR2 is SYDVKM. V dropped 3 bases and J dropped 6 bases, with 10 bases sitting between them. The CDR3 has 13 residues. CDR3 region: CASSLRGQDTQYF. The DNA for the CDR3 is TGTGCCAGCAGTTTGCGGGGTCAGGATACGCAGTATTTT. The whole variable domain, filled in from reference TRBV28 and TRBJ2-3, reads DVKVTQSSRYLVKRTGEKVFLECVQDMDHENMFWYRQDPGLGLRLIYFSYDVKMKEKGDIPEGYSVSREKKERFSLILESASTNQTSMYLCASSLRGQDTQYFGPGTRLTVL.

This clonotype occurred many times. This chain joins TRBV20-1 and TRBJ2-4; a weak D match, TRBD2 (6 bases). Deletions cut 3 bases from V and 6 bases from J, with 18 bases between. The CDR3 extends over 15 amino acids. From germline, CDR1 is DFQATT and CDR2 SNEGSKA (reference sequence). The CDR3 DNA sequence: TGCAGTGCTAGCCGATCGGGAGCGCAAAGAAACATTCAGTACTTC. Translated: CSASRSGAQRNIQYF.

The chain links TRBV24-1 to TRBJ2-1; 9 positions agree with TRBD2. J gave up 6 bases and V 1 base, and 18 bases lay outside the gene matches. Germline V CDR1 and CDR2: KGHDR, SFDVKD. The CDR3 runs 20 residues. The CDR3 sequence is CATSDFRASGIMGTRNEQFF. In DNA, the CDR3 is TGTGCCACCAGTGATTTCAGGGCTAGCGGGATTATGGGGACCCGCAATGAGCAGTTCTTC.

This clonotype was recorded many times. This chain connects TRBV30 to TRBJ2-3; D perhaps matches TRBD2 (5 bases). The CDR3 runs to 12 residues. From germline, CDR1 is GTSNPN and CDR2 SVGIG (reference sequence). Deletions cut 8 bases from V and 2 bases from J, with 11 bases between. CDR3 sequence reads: CARSAATDTQYF. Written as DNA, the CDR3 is TGTGCCCGGTCAGCGGCCACAGATACGCAGTATTTT. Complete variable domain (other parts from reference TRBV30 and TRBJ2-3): SQTIHQWPATLVQPVGSPLSLECTVEGTSNPNLYWYRQAAGRGLQLLFYSVGIGQISSEVPQNLSASRPQDRQFILSSKKLLLSDSGFYLCARSAATDTQYFGPGTRLTVL.

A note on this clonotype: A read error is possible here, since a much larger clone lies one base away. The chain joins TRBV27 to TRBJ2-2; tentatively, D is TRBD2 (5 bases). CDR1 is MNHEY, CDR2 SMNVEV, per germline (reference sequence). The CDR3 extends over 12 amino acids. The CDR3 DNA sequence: TGTGCCAGCAGCTCCCTCACCGGGGATCTGTTTTTT. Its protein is CASSSLTGDLFF.

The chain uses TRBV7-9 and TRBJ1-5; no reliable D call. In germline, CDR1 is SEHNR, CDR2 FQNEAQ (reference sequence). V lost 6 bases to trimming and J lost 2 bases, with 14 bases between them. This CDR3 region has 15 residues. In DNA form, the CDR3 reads TGTGCCAGCAGTTCTGTGCCCCCTGGCAATCAGCCCCAGCATTTT. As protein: CASSSVPPGNQPQHF.

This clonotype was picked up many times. The CDR3 coding sequence is TGTGCCATTCAAGGGGGGGGTGAGCAGTTCTTC. It translates to CAIQGGGEQFF. The chain couples TRBV28 to TRBJ2-1; possibly TRBD2 for D (7 bases). V was trimmed by 10 bases and J by 9 bases, leaving 13 bases between them. Germline CDR1 reads MDHEN; CDR2 reads SYDVKM. The CDR3 sequence is 11 residues long.

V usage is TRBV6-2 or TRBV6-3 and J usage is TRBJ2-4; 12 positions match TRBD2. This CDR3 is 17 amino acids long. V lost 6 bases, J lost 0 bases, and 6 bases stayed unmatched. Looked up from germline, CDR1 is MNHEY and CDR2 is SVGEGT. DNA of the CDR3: TGTGCCAGCAGGGGACTAGCGGGCACACTAGCCAAAAACATTCAGTACTTC. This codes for CASRGLAGTLAKNIQYF.

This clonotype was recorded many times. CDR3 loop: CASSPLGLAGPYEQYF. The CDR3 DNA reads as TGTGCCAGCAGTCCTCTAGGACTAGCGGGGCCCTACGAGCAGTACTTC. This sequence joins TRBV27 and TRBJ2-7; 12 bases line up with TRBD2. The germline V gene encodes CDR1 MNHEY and CDR2 SMNVEV (reference sequence). With V trimmed by 5 bases and J by 2 bases, 7 bases remained unmatched. The CDR3 runs to 16 residues.

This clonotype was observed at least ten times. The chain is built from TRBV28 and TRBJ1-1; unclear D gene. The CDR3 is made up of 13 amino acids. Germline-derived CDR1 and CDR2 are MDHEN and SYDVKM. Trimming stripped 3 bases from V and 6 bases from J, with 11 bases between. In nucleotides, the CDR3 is TGTGCCAGCAGTTTTAGACGGGTGGCTGAAGCTTTCTTT. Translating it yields CASSFRRVAEAFF.

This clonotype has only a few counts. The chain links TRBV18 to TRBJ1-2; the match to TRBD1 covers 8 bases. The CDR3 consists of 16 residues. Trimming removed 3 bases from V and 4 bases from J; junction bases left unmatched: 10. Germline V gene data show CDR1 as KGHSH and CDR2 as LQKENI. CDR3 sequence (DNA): TGTGCCAGCTCACCGGGGCCGATGGACAGGGCCTATGGCTACACCTTC. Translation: CASSPGPMDRAYGYTF.

The CDR3 sequence: CASSLWAGGRNTEAFF. The DNA for the CDR3 is TGTGCCAGCAGTTTATGGGCAGGGGGCAGGAACACTGAAGCTTTCTTT. This chain connects TRBV12-3 or TRBV12-4 to TRBJ1-1; 8 positions agree with TRBD1. This CDR3 comprises 16 residues. The V segment lost 2 bases and the J segment 1 base; nucleotides outside the gene matches: 6.